These 13 T cell receptor beta chains share one sample of origin, sequenced in a study of PD-1 blockade in classical Hodgkin lymphoma. No patient escaped relapse after autologous stem cell transplantation, and brentuximab vedotin exposure varied. Isolation of CD4+ T cells from thawed PBMCs was performed by magnetic negative selection. Assay used: immunoSEQ multiplex PCR; TCRdb lists only in-frame clones, some missing. The sample lists 30,000 to 40,000 clones, about 93% occurring once. Sequencing was performed on CD4+ T cells from blood, taken at baseline. All receptors come from a human donor with classical Hodgkin lymphoma.

The V and J genes are TRBV29-1 and TRBJ1-3; weak D call: TRBD1 (6 bases). V shed 7 bases and J shed 0 bases, with 13 bases lying between them. This CDR3 is 14 amino acids long. Per the germline V gene, CDR1 is SQVTM and CDR2 is ANQGSEA. CDR3 loop: CSAEQGFSGNTIYF. In nucleotides, the CDR3 is TGCAGCGCCGAACAGGGATTCTCTGGAAACACCATATATTTT.

J is TRBJ1-5 and V is TRBV19; D is uncertain. V lost 5 bases, J lost 5 bases, and 13 bases lay in between. The CDR3 is 14 residues long. Germline V lookup: CDR1 LNHDA, CDR2 SQIVND (reference sequence). The CDR3 sequence is CASSDPSLYQPQHF. In DNA, the CDR3 is TGTGCCAGTAGTGACCCCTCCCTTTATCAGCCCCAGCATTTT.

The CDR3 protein is CASSIGQGGYNEQFF. DNA for the CDR3: TGTGCCAGCAGTATAGGACAGGGGGGCTACAATGAGCAGTTCTTC. The chain links TRBV6-5 to TRBJ2-1; 10 bases align to TRBD1. V shed 5 bases and J 3 bases; nucleotides not matched to a gene: 4. Germline V gene sequence: CDR1 MNHEY, CDR2 SVGAGI. This CDR3 has 15 amino acids.

The DNA of the CDR3 is TGTGCCAGCAGTGCCGGGACAGCTGCCTACGAGCAGTACTTC. Translating gives CASSAGTAAYEQYF. The chain joins TRBV27 to TRBJ2-7, with TRBD1 matching 7 bases. Germline V gives CDR1 MNHEY, CDR2 SMNVEV (reference sequence). CDR3 length: 14 amino acids. Trimming removed 5 bases from V and 2 bases from J; junction bases left unmatched: 6.

The chain carries TRBV30 and TRBJ2-1; D perhaps matches TRBD2 (5 bases). The CDR3 loop spans 14 amino acids. The ends were cut back, 0 bases at V and 9 bases at J, with 15 bases in the middle. CDR1 is GTSNPN and CDR2 is SVGIG in the germline V gene (reference sequence). CDR3 protein: CAWSVLSVRGEQFF. As DNA, the CDR3 is TGTGCCTGGAGTGTACTAAGCGTTCGGGGTGAGCAGTTCTTC. The variable domain in full, completed from reference TRBV30 and TRBJ2-1, reads SQTIHQWPATLVQPVGSPLSLECTVEGTSNPNLYWYRQAAGRGLQLLFYSVGIGQISSEVPQNLSASRPQDRQFILSSKKLLLSDSGFYLCAWSVLSVRGEQFFGPGTRLTVL.

The V gene is TRBV19, the J gene TRBJ2-7; 12 bases fit TRBD2. The CDR3 consists of 14 residues. V was pared by 4 bases and J by 7 bases, with 5 bases of the junction left unmatched. Germline V gene lookup returns CDR1 LNHDA and CDR2 SQIVND (reference sequence). CDR3 DNA: TGTGCCAGTAGTACGACCGGGACTAGCGGGGAGCAGTACTTC. This translates into CASSTTGTSGEQYF.

This chain connects TRBV5-1 to TRBJ2-3; 10 nucleotides align to TRBD2. The CDR3 has 16 amino acids. Germline-derived CDR1 and CDR2 are SGHRS and YFSETQ. Losses at the gene ends were 4 bases for V and 3 bases for J; bases not matched to a gene: 8. CDR3 in DNA: TGCGCCAGCAGCCTCCCACCTAGCGGGAGTACAGATACGCAGTATTTT. Encoded protein: CASSLPPSGSTDTQYF.

This rearrangement joins TRBV29-1 to TRBJ1-2, with TRBD1 as a possible D gene (6 bases). Germline V gene lookup returns CDR1 SQVTM and CDR2 ANQGSEA. V was shortened by 3 bases and J by 8 bases, with 13 bases between the two germline ends. This CDR3 region has 12 residues. The CDR3, as DNA: TGCAGCGTTGAGGGGGCAGGCTGGGGCTACACCTTC. The encoded protein is CSVEGAGWGYTF.

J is TRBJ1-2 and V is TRBV2; weak D call: TRBD1 (5 bases). With 2 bases removed from V and 6 bases from J, the gap between germline ends came to 7 bases. The CDR3 spans 12 residues. Germline loops: CDR1 SNHLY, CDR2 FYNNEI. The CDR3 here is CASSESGDGYTF. CDR3 coding DNA: TGTGCCAGCAGTGAATCGGGGGATGGCTACACCTTC.

The V gene is TRBV19, the J gene TRBJ2-6; D is unresolved. The CDR3 is made up of 16 amino acids. Germline CDR1 reads LNHDA; CDR2 reads SQIVND (reference sequence). Trimming took off 0 bases at V and 0 bases at J, with 6 bases between the two ends. The CDR3 DNA reads TGTGCCAGTAGTATAGACGGCCTCTCTGGGGCCAACGTCCTGACTTTC. It translates to CASSIDGLSGANVLTF.

This rearrangement joins TRBV30 to TRBJ2-3, with 7 nucleotides matching TRBD2. V gave up 5 bases and J gave up 0 bases; unmatched junction bases: 8. Germline V gene lookup returns CDR1 GTSNPN and CDR2 SVGIG (reference sequence). This CDR3 has 15 amino acids. The CDR3 loop reads CAWDGLAVSTDTQYF. In DNA, the CDR3 is TGTGCCTGGGACGGGCTAGCGGTTAGCACAGATACGCAGTATTTT.

This clone appeared a few times. The V call is TRBV30, the J call TRBJ1-1; D possibly corresponds to TRBD1 (5 bases). CDR1 GTSNPN and CDR2 SVGIG come from the germline V gene (reference sequence). The germline V and J ends were trimmed by 1 base and 11 bases, with 14 bases remaining between them. This CDR3 is built from 12 residues. CDR3 sequence: CAWSGRGFGAFF. The CDR3 nucleotides read TGTGCCTGGAGTGGAAGGGGATTTGGGGCTTTCTTT.

This clone was seen once. DNA for the CDR3: TGCACCCTAACAGGGGCTGGGGCCAACGTCCTGACTTTC. It specifies CTLTGAGANVLTF. This sequence joins TRBV29-1 and TRBJ2-6; TRBD1 matches at 7 bases. This CDR3 contains 13 residues. Germline CDR1 reads SQVTM; CDR2 reads ANQGSEA.